Sequencing of this T cell receptor beta chain was carried out in a study of blood T cell repertoires in COVID-19. Study information: Some COVID-19 samples were acute and others convalescent; all came from the United States, Italy and Spain.

The CDR3 has 14 residues. The germline V gene has CDR1 LNHDA and CDR2 SQIVND (reference sequence). V was trimmed by 3 bases and J by 4 bases, leaving 12 bases between them. This study enrolled people aged roughly 18 to 89 from around 25 US geographic areas. Original handling: Reference gene primer amplification in the assay estimated nucleated cell counts. Measured with immunoSEQ multiplex PCR; TCRdb has only the in-frame clones, and not every one. That table is the source of V, J and clone size, and D and trimming were worked out from the DNA. The table records 150,000 to 250,000 clones, 80% to 85% of them present only once. This clone was detected a few times.

Sequencing was carried out using PBMCs or T cells enriched from blood (not recorded which). The TCR originated in a man aged 40-50 years who had recovered from COVID-19. This chain connects TRBV19 to TRBJ1-2; no reliable D call. This chain's CDR3 is CASSIPNYVYGYTF. CDR3 sequence (DNA): TGTGCCAGTAGTATTCCTAACTACGTCTATGGCTACACCTTC. Based on the CDR3 plus reference TRBV19 and TRBJ1-2, the full variable domain is DGGITQSPKYLFRKEGQNVTLSCEQNLNHDAMYWYRQDPGQGLRLIYYSQIVNDFQKGDIAEGYSVSREKKESFPLTVTSAQKNPTAFYLCASSIPNYVYGYTFGSGTRLTVV.